A single TCR beta chain is shown here with its context. What it binds is not known. The naive CD8 population came from CD45RO-negative cells selected for CCR7, without terminally differentiated effector memory CD45RA+ cells. This sample is drawn from a study of shared clonotypes between healthy human individuals. For the study at large: CD4 naive and CD4 memory each took three plates per donor, while CD8 naive took two and CD8 memory one.

The genomic DNA of each subset was split evenly across several immunoSEQ plates. Per the authors' pipeline: For the immunoSEQ data, sequences were junction-only without quality scores, so filtering differed. TCRdb keeps only in-frame clones here, not all; method: immunoSEQ multiplex PCR. V and J calls and clone size follow that table, whereas D and trimming were derived from the DNA. The sample has about 820,000 clones, around 92% seen once; the top ten hold 20% to 30%. Study-wide findings and caveats: Rarefaction exposed incomplete sorted-subset sequencing despite large depth.

The origin of this receptor is a man aged 30 to 39 in good health. The sample comprised naive CD8+ T cells sorted from blood.

The CDR3 DNA sequence: TGTGCCAGCAGCGTAGCTAGCGGGGCTAGCACAGATACGCAGTATTTT. As protein: CASSVASGASTDTQYF. The chain is built from TRBV9 and TRBJ2-3, with 9 positions matching TRBD2. The CDR3 length is 16 residues. J gave up 0 bases and V 0 bases, and 2 bases lay outside the gene matches. Germline V gene lookup returns CDR1 SGDLS and CDR2 YYNGEE.